These 27 T cell receptor beta chains were all obtained from the same sample, sequenced in a study of cytomegalovirus exposure and HLA in healthy donors. The PCR had 60 Vbeta and 13 Jbeta primers. Repertoires were generated with immunoSEQ multiplex PCR, while TCRdb's copy carries only in-frame clones and drops some. The sample consists of 130,000 or so clones, nearly 80% of them appearing once. Source material: PBMCs. These receptors came from a male donor in good health and CMV-seronegative.

The chain employs TRBV4-3 and TRBJ1-4; 12 bases agree with TRBD1. CDR3 length equals 16 residues. Germline V gives CDR1 LGHNA, CDR2 YSLEER. Germline trimming cut 6 bases from V and 6 bases from J; bases unmatched to any gene: 8. In DNA, the CDR3 is TGCGCCAGCAGTCGCCGGGACAGGGGGCGCGATGAAAAACTGTTTTTT. It specifies CASSRRDRGRDEKLFF.

The V gene is TRBV5-1, the J gene TRBJ1-1, with no clear D. Trimming stripped 0 bases from V and 0 bases from J, with 9 bases between. CDR3 length: 15 amino acids. Germline V CDR1 and CDR2: SGHRS, YFSETQ. In DNA form, the CDR3 reads TGCGCCAGCAGCTTGGACCGGGTAATGAACACTGAAGCTTTCTTT. Protein sequence: CASSLDRVMNTEAFF. Full variable domain (outside the CDR3, taken from reference TRBV5-1 and TRBJ1-1): KAGVTQTPRYLIKTRGQQVTLSCSPISGHRSVSWYQQTPGQGLQFLFEYFSETQRNKGNFPGRFSGRQFSNSRSEMNVSTLELGDSALYLCASSLDRVMNTEAFFGQGTRLTVV.

V is TRBV29-1 and J is TRBJ2-1, with TRBD2 identical over 9 bases. The CDR3 sequence is 14 residues long. Per germline, CDR1 SQVTM and CDR2 ANQGSEA. Trimming removed 5 bases from V and 4 bases from J; junction bases left unmatched: 6. The chain's CDR3 is CSVLAGALYNEQFF. CDR3 nucleotides: TGCAGCGTTTTAGCGGGGGCCCTTTACAATGAGCAGTTCTTC.

This clone has only one observation. This sequence joins TRBV11-3 and TRBJ2-2, with 10 bases lining up with TRBD2. Per the germline V gene, CDR1 is SGHNT and CDR2 is YENEEA. There are 17 residues in the CDR3. V lost 1 base to trimming and J lost 6 bases; unmatched junction nucleotides: 8. The CDR3 coding sequence is TGTGCCAGCAGCTTAGGTCCTAGCGGGGGCTTTCCCGGGGAGCTGTTTTTT. It codes for CASSLGPSGGFPGELFF.

This chain links TRBV6-6 with TRBJ2-5, with D hard to call. The CDR3 is 14 residues long. Germline V gene lookup returns CDR1 MNHNY and CDR2 SVGAGI (reference sequence). With 2 bases removed from V and 1 base from J, the gap between germline ends came to 8 bases. Here the CDR3 reads CASSYRVTQETQYF. CDR3 DNA sequence: TGTGCCAGCAGTTACCGGGTAACCCAAGAGACCCAGTACTTC.

The V and J genes are TRBV29-1 and TRBJ2-5; the D gene is possibly TRBD1 (7 bases). This CDR3 comprises 14 residues. Germline CDR1 reads SQVTM; CDR2 reads ANQGSEA. Trimming cost V 7 bases and J 9 bases, with 24 bases left between them. The CDR3 reads CSGGRRGRADSQYF. CDR3 DNA sequence: TGCAGCGGCGGCAGGAGGGGGCGGGCAGACTCCCAGTACTTC.

The chain recombines TRBV4-3 with TRBJ2-4, with D perhaps TRBD1 (6 bases). V was trimmed by 2 bases and J by 10 bases, leaving 18 bases between them. This CDR3 has 15 residues. Germline-derived CDR1 and CDR2 are LGHNA and YSLEER. The CDR3 nucleotides read TGCGCCAGCAGCCAATCCCGAACAGGGACGGGAATTCAGTACTTC. It yields the protein CASSQSRTGTGIQYF.

The gene calls are TRBV6-5 and TRBJ2-5; D possibly corresponds to TRBD2 (5 bases). Trimming stripped 5 bases from V and 11 bases from J, with 15 bases between. Germline loops: CDR1 MNHEY, CDR2 SVGAGI. The CDR3 extends over 12 amino acids. CDR3 sequence reads: CASSTGGREQYF. The CDR3 coding sequence is TGTGCCAGCAGTACCGGTGGAAGGGAGCAGTACTTC.

The J gene is TRBJ2-3, the V gene TRBV19; D perhaps matches TRBD2 (6 bases). This CDR3 has 16 residues. The V end lost 4 bases, the J end lost 5 bases, and 19 bases lay between the germline ends. Per the germline V gene, CDR1 is LNHDA and CDR2 is SQIVND (reference sequence). DNA for the CDR3: TGTGCCAGTAGTAGCCCCGACGGACCGGAGGGAGATACGCAGTATTTT. This sequence encodes CASSSPDGPEGDTQYF. The complete variable domain, with remaining parts taken from reference TRBV19 and TRBJ2-3, reads DGGITQSPKYLFRKEGQNVTLSCEQNLNHDAMYWYRQDPGQGLRLIYYSQIVNDFQKGDIAEGYSVSREKKESFPLTVTSAQKNPTAFYLCASSSPDGPEGDTQYFGPGTRLTVL.

This chain links TRBV5-6 with TRBJ1-6, with 7 bases matching TRBD1. V trimming: 1 base; J trimming: 7 bases; junction bases outside the gene matches: 14. The germline CDR1 and CDR2 sequences are SGHDT and YYEEEE. The CDR3 covers 18 residues. As DNA, the CDR3 is TGTGCCAGCAGCTTGCGACAGGGCCCCGGTTTTAGGAATTCACCCCTCCACTTT. Translation gives CASSLRQGPGFRNSPLHF.

Worth noting for this clone: A junction boundary mismatches the germline segment, possibly from a read error. This chain links TRBV7-9 with TRBJ2-7; D is perhaps TRBD1 (6 bases). The germline V gene has CDR1 SEHNR and CDR2 FQNEAQ (reference sequence). The CDR3 runs to 13 residues. The CDR3 region is CSSSLQGAHEQYF. CDR3 nucleotides: TGTTCCAGCAGCTTACAGGGCGCCCACGAGCAGTACTTC.

The gene calls are TRBV5-1 and TRBJ2-7; unclear D gene. From germline, CDR1 is SGHRS and CDR2 YFSETQ. Trimming left V 0 bases short and J 6 bases short, with 13 bases between. The CDR3 runs 14 residues. The CDR3 loop is CASSLGWAQVEQYF. The CDR3 region has the DNA TGCGCCAGCAGCTTGGGGTGGGCGCAGGTCGAGCAGTACTTC. The full variable domain, rest sourced from reference TRBV5-1 and TRBJ2-7, is KAGVTQTPRYLIKTRGQQVTLSCSPISGHRSVSWYQQTPGQGLQFLFEYFSETQRNKGNFPGRFSGRQFSNSRSEMNVSTLELGDSALYLCASSLGWAQVEQYFGPGTRLTVT.

This clone has only one observation. The chain joins TRBV5-1 to TRBJ2-2; 9 bases align to TRBD2. The CDR3 spans 14 residues. Germline V gene data show CDR1 as SGHRS and CDR2 as YFSETQ. Germline trimming cut 7 bases from V and 5 bases from J; bases unmatched to any gene: 6. The CDR3 sequence is CASARGLATGELFF. The CDR3 bases are TGCGCCAGCGCCAGGGGACTAGCTACCGGGGAGCTGTTTTTT.

This chain connects TRBV11-2 to TRBJ1-1; maybe TRBD1 (6 bases). Germline values: CDR1 SGHAT, CDR2 FQNNGV. The V gene lost 1 base and the J gene lost 5 bases, with 17 bases spanning the gap. The CDR3 extends over 16 amino acids. The CDR3 region is CASSLVRGGLGTEAFF. Written as DNA, the CDR3 is TGTGCCAGCAGCTTAGTACGGGGGGGCTTGGGAACTGAAGCTTTCTTT.

The chain combines TRBV10-3 with TRBJ2-7, with 7 bases fitting TRBD1. The CDR3 totals 15 residues. V gave up 6 bases and J gave up 0 bases; unmatched junction bases: 8. Germline V lookup: CDR1 ENHRY, CDR2 SYGVKD. For the CDR3, the DNA is TGTGCCATCAGCCCGGGACAGTCGTCCTCCTACGAGCAGTACTTC. Protein: CAISPGQSSSYEQYF.

The chain uses TRBV6-5 and TRBJ2-2, with D possibly TRBD2 on 6 matching bases. The V end was cut by 6 bases, the J end by 5 bases, with 10 bases between. The germline V gene encodes CDR1 MNHEY and CDR2 SVGAGI. There are 13 residues in the CDR3. The CDR3 DNA is TGTGCCAGCAGGCGGGACCATACCGGGGAGCTGTTTTTT. Residues: CASRRDHTGELFF.

The gene calls are TRBV5-1 and TRBJ1-1; 10 positions match TRBD1. The CDR3 sequence is 11 residues long. Germline CDR1 reads SGHRS; CDR2 reads YFSETQ. Unmatched junction bases numbered 2, after V lost 4 bases and J lost 11 bases. CDR3 loop: CASSTGQGAFF. CDR3 coding DNA: TGCGCCAGCAGCACGGGACAGGGGGCTTTCTTT.

V is TRBV6-5 and J is TRBJ2-7; 7 bases are a match to TRBD1. CDR3 length equals 16 residues. V dropped 0 bases and J dropped 2; count of bases not matched to a gene: 7. Per the germline V gene, CDR1 is MNHEY and CDR2 is SVGAGI. The CDR3 here is CASSYSSTGAPYEQYF. The CDR3 DNA follows: TGTGCCAGCAGTTACTCGAGTACAGGGGCCCCCTACGAGCAGTACTTC.

V is TRBV12-5 and J is TRBJ2-3; 11 bases fit TRBD2. The CDR3 has 17 amino acids. Germline V gives CDR1 LGHNT, CDR2 FRNRAP. J lost 3 bases, V lost 0 bases, and 5 bases had no gene match. CDR3 sequence reads: CASGLVPTSGGTDTQYF. For the CDR3, the DNA is TGTGCTAGTGGTTTGGTACCCACTAGCGGGGGAACAGATACGCAGTATTTT.

The rearrangement links TRBV5-4 to TRBJ2-5, with D possibly TRBD1 on 6 matching bases. V was cut by 4 bases and J by 2 bases, with 9 bases left in between. Germline CDR1 reads SGHNT; CDR2 reads YYREEE (reference sequence). The CDR3 spans 13 residues. This CDR3 is CASSRQAQETQYF. CDR3 coding DNA: TGTGCCAGCAGCCGACAGGCTCAAGAGACCCAGTACTTC.

The chain has TRBV19 and TRBJ2-2; 8 nucleotides align to TRBD1. Germline lookup yields CDR1 LNHDA and CDR2 SQIVND (reference sequence). The CDR3 consists of 13 residues. Trimming cost V 4 bases and J 5 bases; bases outside gene matches: 0. Written as DNA, the CDR3 is TGTGCCAGTAGTAGACAGGGGACCGGGGAGCTGTTTTTT. Its translation: CASSRQGTGELFF.

This clone was seen more than once but under ten times. The chain employs TRBV5-4 and TRBJ2-6; D is uncertain. Germline lookup yields CDR1 SGHNT and CDR2 YYREEE (reference sequence). CDR3 length: 13 residues. Trimming cost V 2 bases and J 3 bases, with 3 bases left between them. The CDR3 loop is CASSFGGANVLTF. The DNA for the CDR3 is TGTGCCAGCAGCTTCGGTGGGGCCAACGTCCTGACTTTC.

The sample holds a few counts of this clone. The CDR3 spells CASSAQRAYSGNTIYF. CDR3 sequence (DNA): TGTGCCAGCAGTGCCCAGCGGGCCTACTCTGGAAACACCATATATTTT. V gene TRBV6-1 combines with J gene TRBJ1-3, with no clear D. Germline CDR1 reads MNHNS; CDR2 reads SASEGT. There are 16 residues in the CDR3. Trimming removed 4 bases from V and 0 bases from J, with 13 bases in between.

This clone was seen more than once but under ten times. V and J are TRBV28 and TRBJ1-1, with D hard to call. The CDR3 covers 15 residues. V was cut by 4 bases and J by 3 bases, with 15 bases left in between. Germline CDR1 MDHEN, CDR2 SYDVKM. CDR3 sequence: CASSSLDGMDTEAFF. The CDR3 DNA is TGTGCCAGCAGTTCCCTAGACGGGATGGACACTGAAGCTTTCTTT.

The chain carries TRBV7-8 and TRBJ1-2, with unresolved D. Deletions cut 2 bases from V and 0 bases from J, with 7 bases between. The V gene's germline CDR1 is SGHVS and CDR2 FQNEAQ. The CDR3 is made up of 14 amino acids. CDR3: CASSLYLANYGYTF. Written as DNA, the CDR3 is TGTGCCAGCAGCTTATACTTAGCTAACTATGGCTACACCTTC.

This clone was counted a single time. The gene calls are TRBV14 and TRBJ2-3; D is unresolved. This CDR3 has 13 residues. The V end was cut by 4 bases, the J end by 4 bases, with 9 bases between. Per germline, CDR1 SGHDN and CDR2 FVKESK. The CDR3 region is CASSPQPSDTQYF. CDR3 in DNA: TGTGCCAGCAGCCCACAGCCCTCAGATACGCAGTATTTT.

V is TRBV11-2 and J is TRBJ2-7; 7 bases line up with TRBD1. Trimming at V came to 1 base and at J to 1 base, leaving 4 bases not matched to a gene. CDR3 length: 15 residues. Germline V gene data show CDR1 as SGHAT and CDR2 as FQNNGV. The chain's CDR3 is CASSLATGVSYEQYF. CDR3 bases: TGTGCCAGCAGCTTAGCCACAGGGGTGTCCTACGAGCAGTACTTC. Complete variable domain (other parts from reference TRBV11-2 and TRBJ2-7): EAGVAQSPRYKIIEKRQSVAFWCNPISGHATLYWYQQILGQGPKLLIQFQNNGVVDDSQLPKDRFSAERLKGVDSTLKIQPAKLEDSAVYLCASSLATGVSYEQYFGPGTRLTVT.